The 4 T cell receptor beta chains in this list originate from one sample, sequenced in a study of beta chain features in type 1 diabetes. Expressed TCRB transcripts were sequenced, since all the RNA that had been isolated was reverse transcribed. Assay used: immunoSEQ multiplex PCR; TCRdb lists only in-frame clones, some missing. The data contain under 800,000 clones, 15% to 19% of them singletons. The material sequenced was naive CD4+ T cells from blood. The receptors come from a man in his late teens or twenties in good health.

CDR3 sequence: CASSYKMRTSGWNTGELFF. As DNA, the CDR3 is TGTGCCAGCAGCTATAAAATGCGTACTAGCGGGTGGAACACCGGGGAGCTGTTTTTT. This chain connects TRBV27 to TRBJ2-2, with 9 nucleotides matching TRBD2. This CDR3 is built from 19 residues. The V segment lost 6 bases and the J segment 1 base; nucleotides outside the gene matches: 15. Per germline, CDR1 MNHEY and CDR2 SMNVEV (reference sequence).

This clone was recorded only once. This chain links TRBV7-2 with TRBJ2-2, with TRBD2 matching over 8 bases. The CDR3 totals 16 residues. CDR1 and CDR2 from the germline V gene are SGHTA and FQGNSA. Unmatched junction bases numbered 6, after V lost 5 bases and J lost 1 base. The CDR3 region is CASSRVAGKNTGELFF. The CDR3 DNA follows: TGTGCCAGCAGCCGAGTAGCGGGGAAGAACACCGGGGAGCTGTTTTTT.

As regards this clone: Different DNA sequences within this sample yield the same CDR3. The CDR3 reads CSVGTGGQETQYF. The CDR3 DNA reads TGCAGCGTCGGGACAGGGGGTCAAGAGACCCAGTACTTC. V usage is TRBV29-1 and J usage is TRBJ2-5; 11 bases match TRBD1. The junction had 2 bases not matched to a gene; V was cut back by 6 bases and J by 2 bases. This CDR3 is built from 13 residues. The germline gives CDR1 SQVTM, CDR2 ANQGSEA.

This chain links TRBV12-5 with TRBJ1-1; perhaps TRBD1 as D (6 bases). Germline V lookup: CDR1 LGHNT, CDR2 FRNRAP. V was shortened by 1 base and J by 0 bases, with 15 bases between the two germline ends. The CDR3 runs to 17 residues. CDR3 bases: TGTGCTAGTGGTTTGGCCCCCGTGGACAGTATGAACACTGAAGCTTTCTTT. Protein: CASGLAPVDSMNTEAFF.